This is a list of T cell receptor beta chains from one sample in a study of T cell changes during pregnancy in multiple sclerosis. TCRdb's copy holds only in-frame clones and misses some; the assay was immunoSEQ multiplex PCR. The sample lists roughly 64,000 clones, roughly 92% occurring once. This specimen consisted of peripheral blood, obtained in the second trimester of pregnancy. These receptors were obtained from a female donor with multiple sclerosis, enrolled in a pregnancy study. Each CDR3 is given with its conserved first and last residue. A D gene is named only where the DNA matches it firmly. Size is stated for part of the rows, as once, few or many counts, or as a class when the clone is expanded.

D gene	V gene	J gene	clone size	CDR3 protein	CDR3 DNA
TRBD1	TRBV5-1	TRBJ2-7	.	CASSMTGTAYEQYF	TGCGCCAGCAGCATGACCGGGACAGCCTACGAGCAGTACTTC
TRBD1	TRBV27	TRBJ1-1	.	CASSFGFGTENTEAFF	TGTGCCAGCAGTTTTGGTTTCGGGACAGAAAACACTGAAGCTTTCTTT
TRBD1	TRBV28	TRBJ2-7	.	CASSPRDREQYF	TGTGCCAGCAGCCCCCGGGACAGGGAACAGTACTTC
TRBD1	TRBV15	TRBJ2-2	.	CATSRVPGQADTGELFF	TGTGCCACCAGCAGAGTACCCGGACAGGCCGACACCGGGGAGCTGTTTTTT
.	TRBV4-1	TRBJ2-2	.	CASSRADPRTGELFF	TGCGCCAGCAGCCGAGCGGACCCTAGAACCGGGGAGCTGTTTTTT
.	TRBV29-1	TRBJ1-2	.	CSVLAGAHNYGYTF	TGCAGCGTTTTAGCAGGGGCCCACAACTATGGCTACACCTTC
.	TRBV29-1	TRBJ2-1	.	CSVTGTRARINEQFF	TGCAGCGTTACGGGGACTCGCGCGAGAATCAATGAGCAGTTCTTC
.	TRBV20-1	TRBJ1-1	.	CSARAGTEAFF	TGCAGTGCTAGAGCGGGCACTGAAGCTTTCTTT
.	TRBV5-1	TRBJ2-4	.	CASSLAEGAAKNIQYF	TGCGCCAGCAGCTTGGCGGAGGGGGCGGCCAAAAACATTCAGTACTTC
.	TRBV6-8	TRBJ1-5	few	CASSSGSDQPQHF	TGTGCCAGCAGTTCCGGGAGCGATCAGCCCCAGCATTTT
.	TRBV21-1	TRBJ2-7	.	CASTHWATPGLAGENEQYF	TGTGCCAGCACACATTGGGCAACACCGGGACTAGCGGGAGAGAACGAGCAGTACTTC
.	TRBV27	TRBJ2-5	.	CASSLSGGRMTDLPQETQYF	TGTGCCAGCAGTTTATCGGGAGGACGGATGACAGACCTGCCGCAAGAGACCCAGTACTTC
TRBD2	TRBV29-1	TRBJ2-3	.	CSVEGGRGADTQYF	TGCAGCGTTGAGGGCGGGAGAGGCGCAGATACGCAGTATTTT
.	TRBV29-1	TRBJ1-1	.	CSALGGDFTEAFF	TGCAGCGCCCTAGGTGGGGACTTTACTGAAGCTTTCTTT
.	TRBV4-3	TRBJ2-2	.	CASSQDSGNANTGELFF	TGCGCCAGCAGCCAAGACTCAGGAAACGCGAACACCGGGGAGCTGTTTTTT
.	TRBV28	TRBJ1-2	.	CASSFYDRGTLGDGYTF	TGTGCCAGCAGTTTTTATGATCGGGGGACCCTCGGAGATGGCTACACCTTC
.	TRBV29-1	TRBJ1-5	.	CSVIQGNGNQPQHF	TGCAGCGTAATACAGGGTAACGGCAATCAGCCCCAGCATTTT
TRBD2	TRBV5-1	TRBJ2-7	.	CASSPSGRSYEQYF	TGCGCCAGCAGCCCTAGCGGGAGGAGCTACGAGCAGTACTTC
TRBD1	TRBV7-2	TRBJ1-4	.	CASSLASDRWLEKLFF	TGTGCCAGCAGCTTAGCCTCGGACAGGTGGCTTGAAAAACTGTTTTTT
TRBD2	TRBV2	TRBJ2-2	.	CASRSLAGDTGELFF	TGTGCCAGCAGGTCCCTAGCGGGAGACACCGGGGAGCTGTTTTTT
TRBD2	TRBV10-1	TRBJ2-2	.	CASRGLAQYAGELFF	TGCGCCAGCAGAGGACTAGCCCAATACGCGGGGGAGCTGTTTTTT
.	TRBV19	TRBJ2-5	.	CASSLANGVRETQYF	TGTGCCAGTAGCCTGGCCAACGGGGTGAGAGAGACCCAGTACTTC
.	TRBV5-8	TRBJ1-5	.	CASSLRGGVQPQHF	TGTGCCAGCAGCTTAAGGGGGGGAGTTCAGCCCCAGCATTTT
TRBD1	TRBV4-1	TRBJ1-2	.	CASSQDPGQNGYTF	TGCGCCAGCAGCCAAGATCCGGGACAGAATGGCTACACCTTC
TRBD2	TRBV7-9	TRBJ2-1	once	CASSLGVAGDEQFF	TGTGCCAGCAGCTTAGGCGTAGCGGGAGATGAGCAGTTCTTC
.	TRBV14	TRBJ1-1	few	CASSRDNRNTEAFF	TGTGCCAGCAGCCGGGACAACAGGAACACTGAAGCTTTCTTT
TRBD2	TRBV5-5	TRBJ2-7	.	CASSLTSGWAYEQYF	TGTGCCAGCAGCTTAACTAGCGGGTGGGCCTACGAGCAGTACTTC
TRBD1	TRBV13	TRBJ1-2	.	CASSSTTGTGDGYTF	TGTGCCAGCAGCTCGACAACCGGGACAGGGGACGGCTACACCTTC
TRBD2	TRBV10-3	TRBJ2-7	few	CAISGPGSGQHKSSYEQYF	TGTGCCATCAGTGGCCCTGGTAGCGGGCAGCACAAAAGCTCCTACGAGCAGTACTTC
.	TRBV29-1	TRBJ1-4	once	CSVDRGASEKLFF	TGCAGCGTTGACCGGGGGGCAAGTGAAAAACTGTTTTTT
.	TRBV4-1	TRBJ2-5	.	CASSQDDLEQETQYF	TGCGCCAGCAGCCAAGACGACTTAGAACAAGAGACCCAGTACTTC
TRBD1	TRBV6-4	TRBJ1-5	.	CASQKQTGPNQPQHF	TGTGCCAGCCAGAAACAGACAGGGCCTAATCAGCCCCAGCATTTT
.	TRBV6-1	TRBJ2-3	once	CASSEIGGGPSPDTQYF	TGTGCCAGCAGTGAAATTGGGGGAGGCCCTTCGCCCGATACGCAGTATTTT
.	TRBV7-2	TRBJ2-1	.	CASSDPPRGTYNEQFF	TGTGCCAGCAGCGACCCACCCAGGGGGACTTACAATGAGCAGTTCTTC
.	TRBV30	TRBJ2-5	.	CAWSVGLVSETQYF	TGTGCCTGGAGTGTGGGTCTAGTGAGCGAGACCCAGTACTTC
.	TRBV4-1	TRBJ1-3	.	CASSQVGIRGNTIYF	TGCGCCAGCAGCCAAGTCGGGATTCGTGGAAACACCATATATTTT
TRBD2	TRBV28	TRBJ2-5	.	CASFRAGSAETQYF	TGTGCCAGCTTCCGAGCGGGGAGCGCAGAGACCCAGTACTTC
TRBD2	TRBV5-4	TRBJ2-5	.	CASSLDLGLRGLAGSETQYF	TGTGCCAGCAGCTTGGATCTCGGGCTGCGTGGGCTAGCGGGATCAGAGACCCAGTACTTC
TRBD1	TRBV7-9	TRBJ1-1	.	CASSSQGVDSDTEAFF	TGTGCCAGCAGCTCCCAGGGGGTCGACTCTGACACTGAAGCTTTCTTT
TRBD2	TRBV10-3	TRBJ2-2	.	CAIPDSGSSVTGELFF	TGTGCCATCCCTGATAGCGGGAGCTCAGTCACCGGGGAGCTGTTTTTT
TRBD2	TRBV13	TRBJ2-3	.	CASSIGLVPDTQYF	TGTGCCAGCAGCATTGGACTAGTCCCAGATACGCAGTATTTT
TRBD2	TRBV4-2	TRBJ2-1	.	CASSQVLAVYNEQFF	TGTGCCAGCAGCCAAGTACTAGCGGTTTACAATGAGCAGTTCTTC
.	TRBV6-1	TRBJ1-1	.	CASPGGGNTEAFF	TGTGCCAGCCCGGGGGGAGGGAACACTGAAGCTTTCTTT
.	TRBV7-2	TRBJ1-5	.	CASSLAQAAPHQPQHF	TGTGCCAGCAGCTTAGCGCAGGCAGCCCCCCATCAGCCCCAGCATTTT
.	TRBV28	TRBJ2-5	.	CASSVTVETQYF	TGTGCCAGCAGTGTAACTGTGGAGACCCAGTACTTC
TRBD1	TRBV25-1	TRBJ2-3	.	CASSEDRGLTDTQYF	TGTGCCAGCAGTGAGGACAGGGGGCTTACAGATACGCAGTATTTT
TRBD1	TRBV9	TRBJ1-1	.	CASSVVSGGTEAFF	TGTGCCAGCAGCGTAGTGTCAGGGGGCACTGAAGCTTTCTTT
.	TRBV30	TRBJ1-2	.	CAWSVLAGRGYTF	TGTGCCTGGAGTGTACTGGCAGGTCGCGGCTACACCTTC
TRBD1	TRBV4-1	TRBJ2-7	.	CASSRGTGIYEQYF	TGCGCCAGCAGCCGCGGGACAGGGATCTACGAGCAGTACTTC
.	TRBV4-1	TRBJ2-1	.	CASSQVTRLNEQFF	TGCGCCAGCAGCCAAGTAACCCGACTGAATGAGCAGTTCTTC
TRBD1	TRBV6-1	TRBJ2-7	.	CASSEGTGGTYEQYF	TGTGCCAGCAGTGAAGGGACAGGGGGGACCTACGAGCAGTACTTC
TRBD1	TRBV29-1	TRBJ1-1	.	CSVRSPGQGNTEAFF	TGCAGCGTTAGGAGTCCGGGACAGGGGAACACTGAAGCTTTCTTT
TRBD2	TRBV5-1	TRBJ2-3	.	CASSGLAEHTQYF	TGCGCCAGCAGCGGACTAGCGGAGCATACGCAGTATTTT